This passage covers 26 T cell receptor beta chains from one sample sequenced in a study of vaccination and CD4 T cells after COVID-19. Treatment reported: 10-day PBMC culture with coronavirus spike peptide pools or control peptides (ViraFEST assay). The Oncomine TCR Beta short-read assay was applied to DNA of cultured CD4+ T cells. One entry per CDR3 protein results from TCRdb running MiXCR on the PCR reads. This table holds 15,000 to 20,000 distinct CDR3 sequences, around two fifths found once. No antigen has been assigned to these receptors. Material: CD4+ T cells from blood, cultured in vitro, obtained after SARS-CoV-2 vaccination. The receptors were gathered from a human donor who had recovered from COVID-19.

The chain carries TRBV11-2 and TRBJ2-1; a possible D gene is TRBD2 (6 bases). This CDR3 is built from 15 residues. V lost 5 bases, J lost 1 base, and 12 bases lay in between. Germline V gene sequence: CDR1 SGHAT, CDR2 FQNNGV. The CDR3 is CASSPLRGSYNEQFF. The CDR3 nucleotides are TGTGCCAGCAGCCCACTCCGGGGGTCCTACAATGAGCAGTTCTTC.

V is TRBV6-1 and J is TRBJ1-4; D is possibly TRBD1 (5 bases). The CDR3 extends over 12 amino acids. Germline loops: CDR1 MNHNS, CDR2 SASEGT. The V end lost 8 bases, the J end lost 8 bases, and 12 bases lay between the germline ends. Written as DNA, the CDR3 is TGTGCCAGCCAAGGGGTGGGAGAAAAACTGTTTTTT. Amino acids: CASQGVGEKLFF.

This clonotype was found a few times. The chain joins TRBV11-3 to TRBJ2-3, with D perhaps TRBD2 (5 bases). This CDR3 comprises 14 residues. Germline CDR1 and CDR2: SGHNT and YENEEA. V was trimmed by 0 bases and J by 3 bases, leaving 7 bases between them. The CDR3 DNA reads as TGTGCCAGCAGCTTAGAGATAGCGACAGATACGCAGTATTTT. It specifies CASSLEIATDTQYF.

The chain has TRBV2 and TRBJ2-3; 7 bases line up with TRBD1. Germline CDR1 and CDR2: SNHLY and FYNNEI. Trimming removed 5 bases from V and 4 bases from J; junction bases left unmatched: 6. The CDR3 runs to 14 residues. The CDR3 loop reads CASSMTGSADTQYF. For the CDR3, the DNA is TGTGCCAGCAGTATGACAGGGTCCGCAGATACGCAGTATTTT.

This chain uses TRBV5-5 with TRBJ2-5; 11 bases align to TRBD2. Germline CDR1 reads SGHKS; CDR2 reads YYEKEE (reference sequence). The ends lost 4 bases at V and 5 bases at J; junction bases unmatched: 4. The CDR3 is 14 amino acids. CDR3 region: CASSTGLAGETQYF. The DNA of the CDR3 is TGTGCCAGCAGCACCGGACTAGCGGGTGAGACCCAGTACTTC.

V and J are TRBV7-3 and TRBJ2-3; 7 nucleotides match TRBD2. Germline trimming cut 2 bases from V and 5 bases from J; bases unmatched to any gene: 7. CDR1 is SGHTA, CDR2 FQGTGA, per germline. The CDR3 length is 15 residues. CDR3 coding DNA: TGTGCCAGCAGCTTAGGCGGGAGAAATGGAGATACGCAGTATTTT. Translation gives CASSLGGRNGDTQYF.

The V gene is TRBV19, the J gene TRBJ2-4; D may match TRBD1 or TRBD2 (5 bases each). The CDR3 extends over 15 amino acids. The germline V gene has CDR1 LNHDA and CDR2 SQIVND (reference sequence). Trimming took 1 base from V and 5 from J, leaving 12 bases between them. Here the CDR3 DNA reads TGTGCCAGTAGTATAGGAGGGGCACGGGAAAACATTCAGTACTTC. It specifies CASSIGGARENIQYF.

This chain links TRBV1 with TRBJ2-5; the D call TRBD1 from the table was never checked on the DNA. TRBV1 counts as a pseudogene. The CDR3 sequence is 13 residues long. The CDR3, as DNA: TGCACCAGCAGCCGACTAGGCGCCGAGACCCAGTACTTC. This gives the protein CTSSRLGAETQYF.

Only a few counts were recorded for this clonotype. The rearrangement uses TRBV7-9 and TRBJ1-1; 12 bases align to TRBD1. This CDR3 is built from 17 residues. Germline CDR1 SEHNR, CDR2 FQNEAQ (reference sequence). Trimming cost V 5 bases and J 4 bases; bases outside gene matches: 11. As DNA, the CDR3 is TGTGCCAGCAGCGGGCGCCGGGACAGGGGGCTTGGCACTGAAGCTTTCTTT. Its translation: CASSGRRDRGLGTEAFF.

The chain combines TRBV5-1 with TRBJ1-2, with D tentatively TRBD1 (6 bases). The CDR3 has 13 residues. The ends were cut back, 4 bases at V and 8 bases at J, with 15 bases in the middle. Germline CDR1 SGHRS, CDR2 YFSETQ. In DNA form, the CDR3 reads TGCGCCAGCAGCACAGGGACGGCCCAAGGCTACACCTTC. Protein: CASSTGTAQGYTF.

The genes are TRBV24-1 and TRBJ2-3, with D possibly being TRBD1 (6 bases). The V and J ends lost 6 bases and 0 bases respectively, with 9 bases between them. CDR1 and CDR2 from the germline V gene are KGHDR and SFDVKD. CDR3 length equals 14 residues. CDR3: CATSSTGSTDTQYF. In DNA form, the CDR3 reads TGTGCCACCAGTTCTACAGGGAGCACAGATACGCAGTATTTT.

This clonotype was seen once. The chain joins TRBV6-2 or TRBV6-3 to TRBJ2-3, with D perhaps assigned TRBD1 or TRBD2 (5 bases each). Germline V CDR1 and CDR2: MNHEY, SVGEGT. Trimming removed 7 bases from V and 3 bases from J, with 17 bases in between. This CDR3 spans 15 amino acids. The CDR3 region is CASTSGQSSTDTQYF. CDR3 nucleotides: TGTGCCAGCACCTCGGGGCAGAGTTCAACAGATACGCAGTATTTT.

This clonotype came up a few times. J is TRBJ2-6 and V is TRBV6-4; TRBD1 matches 9 bases. V lost 6 bases to trimming and J lost 4 bases; unmatched junction nucleotides: 7. CDR3 length: 16 residues. CDR1 and CDR2 (germline): MRHNA, SNTAGT. The CDR3 sequence is CASSRDRVEGANVLTF. The CDR3 DNA follows: TGTGCCAGCAGCCGGGACAGGGTGGAAGGGGCCAACGTCCTGACTTTC.

The chain employs TRBV2 and TRBJ1-2, with TRBD1 matching 7 bases. CDR3 length: 12 residues. CDR1 and CDR2 (germline): SNHLY, FYNNEI. V shed 6 bases, J shed 9 bases, and the junction held 7 bases outside the gene matches. The CDR3 bases are TGTGCCAGCAGGGGGACAGCGCTCAGCTACACCTTC. Translation gives CASRGTALSYTF.

By share, this clonotype ranks as medium-sized (0.01 to 0.1%). This chain joins TRBV6-1 and TRBJ2-7, with TRBD1 matching over 9 bases. V shed 9 bases, J shed 1 base, and the junction held 4 bases outside the gene matches. CDR3 length: 13 residues. The germline V gene encodes CDR1 MNHNS and CDR2 SASEGT. CDR3 amino acids: CASGTGRSYEQYF. Written as DNA, the CDR3 is TGTGCCAGTGGGACAGGGCGATCCTACGAGCAGTACTTC.

This clonotype has just one count. The chain links TRBV28 to TRBJ1-5, with a weak D call TRBD1 (5 bases). The CDR3 sequence is 13 residues long. Germline CDR1 and CDR2: MDHEN and SYDVKM. The V gene lost 5 bases and the J gene lost 5 bases, with 10 bases spanning the gap. The CDR3 protein is CASSQGLHQPQHF. Here the CDR3 DNA reads TGTGCCAGCAGTCAGGGTCTGCATCAGCCCCAGCATTTT. Full variable domain (rest looked up from reference TRBV28 and TRBJ1-5): DVKVTQSSRYLVKRTGEKVFLECVQDMDHENMFWYRQDPGLGLRLIYFSYDVKMKEKGDIPEGYSVSREKKERFSLILESASTNQTSMYLCASSQGLHQPQHFGDGTRLSIL.

This clonotype was seen more than once but under ten times. The V gene is TRBV11-3, the J gene TRBJ2-7, with D tentatively TRBD1 (5 bases). Germline loops: CDR1 SGHNT, CDR2 YENEEA. The CDR3 length is 15 residues. Trimming left V 6 bases short and J 4 bases short, with 19 bases between. The CDR3 reads CASSLFPGQGYEQYF. CDR3 DNA sequence: TGTGCCAGCAGTTTATTCCCCGGCCAGGGTTACGAGCAGTACTTC. Full variable domain (rest looked up from reference TRBV11-3 and TRBJ2-7): EAGVVQSPRYKIIEKKQPVAFWCNPISGHNTLYWYLQNLGQGPELLIRYENEEAVDDSQLPKDRFSAERLKGVDSTLKIQPAELGDSAVYLCASSLFPGQGYEQYFGPGTRLTVT.

The chain joins TRBV5-6 to TRBJ1-4; D gene unclear. From germline, CDR1 is SGHDT and CDR2 YYEEEE. Trimming took 4 bases from V and 10 from J, leaving 20 bases between them. This CDR3 has 15 residues. CDR3 region: CASSRTGPEAGKLFF. CDR3 bases: TGTGCCAGCAGCCGAACCGGCCCCGAGGCGGGAAAACTGTTTTTT.

V and J are TRBV20-1 and TRBJ1-5; D perhaps matches TRBD1 (5 bases). The germline V gene encodes CDR1 DFQATT and CDR2 SNEGSKA (reference sequence). Trimming stripped 1 base from V and 2 bases from J, with 15 bases between. The CDR3 consists of 16 residues. The CDR3 DNA reads TGCAGTGCTAGAGTCCCCAGGGTTATTGGCAATCAGCCCCAGCATTTT. Translated: CSARVPRVIGNQPQHF.

The CDR3, as DNA: TGCAGTGCGGCGGACAGGGAAAACTATGGCTACACCTTC. Protein product: CSAADRENYGYTF. The chain uses TRBV20-1 and TRBJ1-2; 8 positions match TRBD1. Germline V lookup: CDR1 DFQATT, CDR2 SNEGSKA (reference sequence). The ends lost 6 bases at V and 2 bases at J; junction bases unmatched: 5. This CDR3 has 13 residues.

The J gene is TRBJ1-2, the V gene TRBV7-2; 8 bases agree with TRBD1. Germline V gene lookup returns CDR1 SGHTA and CDR2 FQGNSA. This CDR3 is built from 14 residues. V dropped 2 bases and J dropped 4; count of bases not matched to a gene: 3. The CDR3 region is CASSLPDRGYGYTF. The CDR3, as DNA: TGTGCCAGCAGCTTACCCGACAGGGGCTATGGCTACACCTTC.

Within the sample, this clonotype is large. V and J are TRBV7-2 and TRBJ2-5; D is ambiguous. CDR1 is SGHTA, CDR2 FQGNSA, per germline. The V and J ends lost 5 bases and 3 bases respectively, with 13 bases between them. This CDR3 comprises 14 residues. Written as DNA, the CDR3 is TGTGCCAGCAGCCAAGGACCCTACAAAGAGACCCAGTACTTC. Encoded protein: CASSQGPYKETQYF.

The chain joins TRBV5-4 to TRBJ2-3; D might be TRBD2 (6 bases). The CDR3 spans 14 residues. Trimming took off 7 bases at V and 0 bases at J, with 12 bases between the two ends. Germline V gene sequence: CDR1 SGHNT, CDR2 YYREEE (reference sequence). The CDR3 spells CASQAGPSTDTQYF. Here the CDR3 DNA reads TGTGCCAGCCAGGCGGGACCCAGCACAGATACGCAGTATTTT.

The chain couples TRBV10-3 to TRBJ1-1; D possibly corresponds to TRBD1 (6 bases). Germline CDR1 reads ENHRY; CDR2 reads SYGVKD. This CDR3 is built from 17 residues. Trimming pared 5 bases from V and 1 base from J, leaving 20 bases between. CDR3 nucleotides: TGTGCCATCAGTCCTATGGGGAGGAAACAGGGGAACACTGAAGCTTTCTTT. Protein sequence: CAISPMGRKQGNTEAFF.

This clonotype is medium-sized. One junction end does not reproduce the germline sequence, and a read error may be involved. The chain recombines TRBV29-1 with TRBJ2-7; D ambiguous. CDR1 is SQVTM, CDR2 ANQGSEA, per germline. The CDR3 is 11 residues long. CDR3 in DNA: TGCAGCGTTGGAAGGCCCCTAACCGAGGACTTC. This codes for CSVGRPLTEDF.

The chain recombines TRBV7-9 with TRBJ2-1, with D hard to call. The CDR3 has 12 amino acids. Germline CDR1 SEHNR, CDR2 FQNEAQ (reference sequence). Trimming stripped 7 bases from V and 7 bases from J, with 11 bases between. CDR3 loop: CASTSLENEQFF. The CDR3 DNA reads TGTGCCAGCACCTCCCTGGAAAATGAGCAGTTCTTC.